The rows below give T cell receptor beta chains drawn from one sample of a study of immune evolution from preneoplasia to lung adenocarcinoma. Generated by immunoSEQ multiplex PCR, the TCRdb table keeps only in-frame clones and is missing some. The sample contains about 6,300 clones, around 77% of which appear only once. Sequenced: FFPE minimally invasive lung adenocarcinoma tissue. Receptor source: an older person with lung adenocarcinoma. Both conserved end residues are part of each CDR3. D genes are given only for firm matches. The size field is filled for only some rows; it gives once, few, many or a size class.

clone_size j_call v_call d_call cdr3_nt cdr3_aa
few TRBJ2-1 TRBV19 . TGTGCCAGTAGTATCCGGGTTTCCAACAATGAGCAGTTCTTC CASSIRVSNNEQFF
. TRBJ2-7 TRBV18 . TGTGCCAGCTCACCAAGTACGCACGAGCAGTACTTC CASSPSTHEQYF
few TRBJ2-7 TRBV6-5 . TGTGCCAGCAGATCGAATCAGGGGCAGGCCTACGAGCAGTACTTC CASRSNQGQAYEQYF
. TRBJ2-3 TRBV19 . TGTGCCAGTAGTATAGATCTACGGGGGGCGGGAGATACGCAGTATTTT CASSIDLRGAGDTQYF
. TRBJ1-1 TRBV28 . TGTGCCAGCGACCAACAGGGGAACACTGAAGCTTTCTTT CASDQQGNTEAFF
. TRBJ1-2 TRBV7-9 . TGTGCCAGCAGCCTCCCCCTTGGGGGCTACACCTTC CASSLPLGGYTF
. TRBJ2-2 TRBV13 . TGTGCCAGCAGGGGGGGACAGTACACCGGGGAGCTGTTTTTT CASRGGQYTGELFF
once TRBJ1-6 TRBV5-1 . TGCGCCAGCAGCGGTGGGACACTGTATAATTCACCCCTCCACTTT CASSGGTLYNSPLHF
. TRBJ1-1 TRBV7-9 . TGTGCCAGCAGACGGGAGGGGGAGACCACTGAAGCTTTCTTT CASRREGETTEAFF
. TRBJ2-1 TRBV18 TRBD2 TGTGCCAGCTCACCACTAGCGGGGACCTACAATGAGCAGTTCTTC CASSPLAGTYNEQFF
. TRBJ2-5 TRBV11-2 TRBD2 TGTGCCAGCAGCTTAGGGGGCCTAGCGGAGCTAGGGAGAGAGACCCAGTACTTC CASSLGGLAELGRETQYF
. TRBJ1-1 TRBV5-1 TRBD1 TGCGCCAGCAGCTTGGGGCAGGGGGTCAGGGATGAAGCTTTCTTT CASSLGQGVRDEAFF
once TRBJ2-3 TRBV28 . TGTGCCAGCAGCTTAGAGGCCCCTTGGGGCACAGATACGCAGTATTTT CASSLEAPWGTDTQYF
. TRBJ2-1 TRBV7-7 TRBD2 TGTGCTAGCAGCTTAGGTCCGGGCGGGGGTCTCAATGAGCAGTTCTTC CASSLGPGGGLNEQFF
. TRBJ2-5 TRBV7-9 . TGTGCCAGCATTTTTGACAGTCTGGCTAGTCAGACCCAGTACTTC CASIFDSLASQTQYF
once TRBJ2-2 TRBV2 . TGTGCCAGCAGAGTGAACACCGGGGAGCTGTTTTTT CASRVNTGELFF
. TRBJ2-7 TRBV5-1 . TGCGCCAGCAGCTTGGAGGCCGGATCCTACGAGCAGTACTTC CASSLEAGSYEQYF
. TRBJ2-7 TRBV6-6 . TGTGCCAGCAGTTACTCTGCAGGGGAGTCCTACGAGCAGTACTTC CASSYSAGESYEQYF
. TRBJ2-2 TRBV11-3 . TGTGCCAGCAGCGACCTGAAAGGGGAGCTGTTTTTT CASSDLKGELFF
. TRBJ1-6 TRBV27 . TGTGCCAGCAGTCTTGACATAAATAATTCACCCCTCCACTTT CASSLDINNSPLHF
. TRBJ2-7 TRBV6-6 . TGTGCCAGCAGTTACGGTGACACCCGCGGCGAGCAGTACTTC CASSYGDTRGEQYF
. TRBJ1-2 TRBV29-1 . TGCAGCGTCTGGATCGAGTATGGCTACACCTTC CSVWIEYGYTF
. TRBJ2-1 TRBV5-1 . TGCGCCAGCAGCGCCGGACTAATCACGGGGTTCCCTGAGCAGTTCTTC CASSAGLITGFPEQFF
. TRBJ2-3 TRBV6-5 TRBD2 TGTGCCAGCAGTTACGGGGGGGTCACAGATACGCAGTATTTT CASSYGGVTDTQYF
few TRBJ2-5 TRBV5-1 . TGCGCCAGCAGCTTCAGCTCCCTCGGAGAGACCCAGTACTTC CASSFSSLGETQYF
. TRBJ2-3 TRBV12-5 . TGTGCTAGTGGTTTGGGAGCGGAGGGAGATACGCAGTATTTT CASGLGAEGDTQYF
. TRBJ2-3 TRBV23-1 . TGCGCCAGCAGACTCCCTTTACAGGGCTCAGCAGATACGCAGTATTTT CASRLPLQGSADTQYF
. TRBJ1-2 TRBV10-1 . TGCGCCAGCAGTGAGGACTCGTCACCCGACCCCTTC CASSEDSSPDPF
. TRBJ2-7 TRBV18 . TGTGCCAGCTTACCAACCAGTGGCGAGCAGTACTTC CASLPTSGEQYF
. TRBJ1-3 TRBV19 . TGTGCCAGTAGCTCTCCTGGAAACACCATATATTTT CASSSPGNTIYF
. TRBJ2-1 TRBV6-5 . TGTGCCAGCAGGACCCTTTTCAGGGGGGGTTTTGAGCAGTTCTTC CASRTLFRGGFEQFF
. TRBJ2-7 TRBV5-1 . TGCGCCAGCAGCTTCCAACAAGGACGGCTGTACGAGCAGTACTTC CASSFQQGRLYEQYF
once TRBJ1-6 TRBV6-5 . TGTGCCAGCAGGGGGAATTCACCCCTCCACTTT CASRGNSPLHF
. TRBJ2-1 TRBV15 . TGTGCCACCAGCAGAGATGCGAGCTCCTACAATGAGCAGTTCTTC CATSRDASSYNEQFF
few TRBJ2-7 TRBV5-1 TRBD2 TGCGCCAGCAGCTTAGCGGGGGGGTTAGAAGAGCAGTACTTC CASSLAGGLEEQYF
. TRBJ2-1 TRBV2 TRBD2 TGTGCCAGCAGATTGGGACTAGCGGGGGTCAATGAGCAGTTCTTC CASRLGLAGVNEQFF
few TRBJ2-3 TRBV25-1 TRBD2 TGTGCCAGCAGTGATAAGGGGACTAGCGGGGCCACTACGCAGTATTTT CASSDKGTSGATTQYF
. TRBJ2-5 TRBV15 . TGTGCCACCAGCTCGGGGTGGGCCCAGTACTTC CATSSGWAQYF
. TRBJ2-3 TRBV7-8 TRBD2 TGTGCCAGCAGCTTATCTAGCGGGGGAGGTAATACGCAGTATTTT CASSLSSGGGNTQYF
. TRBJ1-2 TRBV6-6 . TGTGCCAGCAGTAGCCCGGCCTATGGCTACACCTTC CASSSPAYGYTF
. TRBJ2-3 TRBV6-5 . TGTGCCACCAACCCTGGCCATCGGGATACGCAGTATTTT CATNPGHRDTQYF
. TRBJ2-1 TRBV4-2 . TGTGCCAGCAGCCAAGATGAGCGGTACAATGAGCAGTTCTTC CASSQDERYNEQFF
once TRBJ2-2 TRBV5-1 . TGCGCCAGCAGCTTTCAGACAGGGAACACCGGGGAGCTGTTTTTT CASSFQTGNTGELFF
. TRBJ2-1 TRBV7-3 TRBD1 TGTGCCAGCAGCTGGGGGACAGAAGGAATCAATGAGCAATTCTTC CASSWGTEGINEQFF
. TRBJ2-3 TRBV19 . TGTGCCAGTAGCCTCCTCCCCGGGACAGATACGCAGTATTTT CASSLLPGTDTQYF
. TRBJ1-2 TRBV6-5 . TGTGCCAGCAGACCAAGACAGACCATCTATGGCTACACCTTC CASRPRQTIYGYTF
once TRBJ1-1 TRBV6-5 . TGTGCCAGCAGCCGCAGGGGCGGAAGGACTGAAGCTTTCTTT CASSRRGGRTEAFF
. TRBJ2-5 TRBV6-5 TRBD2 TGTGCCAGCAGTTGGGGGACTAGCGGGCTGGAGACCCAGTACTTC CASSWGTSGLETQYF
. TRBJ1-1 TRBV28 . TGTGCCAGCCTACGCGGGGGGGGAGCTGAAGCTTTCTTT CASLRGGGAEAFF
few TRBJ1-1 TRBV5-4 . TGTGCCAGCAGCTTGACAGGACGGGGGTTCGCTGGTAACACTGAAGCTTTCTTT CASSLTGRGFAGNTEAFF
. TRBJ2-7 TRBV18 . TGTGCCAGCTCACCAACCAGTGGCGAGCAGTACTTC CASSPTSGEQYF
. TRBJ2-3 TRBV5-1 TRBD2 TGCGCCAGCGGAGCGGGGACTTTGGATACGCAGTATTTT CASGAGTLDTQYF
. TRBJ2-1 TRBV11-3 . TGTGCCAGCGAGTGGGGAAGGACAAGCTCCTACAATGAGCAGTTCTTC CASEWGRTSSYNEQFF
. TRBJ2-5 TRBV5-1 . TGCGCCAGCAGCCAAGGGGGGAACACCCCCCTAAGAGAGACCCAGTACTTC CASSQGGNTPLRETQYF
few TRBJ1-5 TRBV9 . TGTGCCAGCAGCGTAGGAGTAGTTAATCAGCCCCAGCATTTT CASSVGVVNQPQHF
. TRBJ2-5 TRBV27 TRBD2 TGTGCCAGCAGTTTCCTAGCGGGAGGGCAGGTAGAGACCCAGTACTTC CASSFLAGGQVETQYF
. TRBJ2-5 TRBV30 TRBD2 TGTGCCTGGAGTACGACTAGCGGAGAAGAGACCCAGTACTTC CAWSTTSGEETQYF
. TRBJ1-5 TRBV9 TRBD1 TGTGCCAGCAGCGTAATGGGACAGGGATCGAATAATGGCAATCAGCCCCAGCATTTT CASSVMGQGSNNGNQPQHF
. TRBJ2-1 TRBV15 TRBD1 TGTGCCACGAACAGGGACAGGGCCTACAATGAGCAGTTCTTC CATNRDRAYNEQFF